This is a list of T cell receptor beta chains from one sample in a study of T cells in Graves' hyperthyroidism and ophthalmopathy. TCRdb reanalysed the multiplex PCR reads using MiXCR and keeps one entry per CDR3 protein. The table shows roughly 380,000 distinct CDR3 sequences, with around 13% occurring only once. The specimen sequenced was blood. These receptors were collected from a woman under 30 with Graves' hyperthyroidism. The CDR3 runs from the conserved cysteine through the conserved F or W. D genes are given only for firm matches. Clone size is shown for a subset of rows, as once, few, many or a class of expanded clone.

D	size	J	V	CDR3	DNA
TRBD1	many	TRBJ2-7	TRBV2	CASETGGKLDEQYF	TGTGCCAGTGAGACAGGGGGCAAGCTAGACGAGCAGTACTTC
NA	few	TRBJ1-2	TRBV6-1	CASSYKRTLNYGYTF	TGTGCCAGCAGTTATAAACGGACTCTTAACTATGGCTACACCTTC
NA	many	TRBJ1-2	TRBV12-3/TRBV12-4	CASSLVGAGYTF	TGTGCCAGCAGTTTGGTAGGGGCCGGCTACACCTTC
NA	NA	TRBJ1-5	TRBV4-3	CASSQEVEQPQHF	TGCGCCAGCAGCCAAGAAGTAGAACAGCCCCAGCATTTT
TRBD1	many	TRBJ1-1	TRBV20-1	CTCLGQGGNTEAFF	TGCACATGCCTTGGACAGGGGGGGAACACTGAAGCTTTCTTT
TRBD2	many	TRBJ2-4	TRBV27	CASSTIPPQASGSFNIQYF	TGTGCCAGCAGTACCATACCACCCCAGGCTAGCGGGAGTTTCAACATTCAGTACTTC
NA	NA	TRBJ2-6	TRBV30	CAWSVVLDYSGANVLTF	TGTGCCTGGAGTGTGGTTTTAGATTACTCTGGGGCCAACGTCCTGACTTTC
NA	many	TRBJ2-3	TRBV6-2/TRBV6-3	CASRQGSSDTQYF	TGTGCCAGTCGGCAGGGATCATCAGATACGCAGTATTTT
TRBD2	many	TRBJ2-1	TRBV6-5	CASSYDSGSGNEQFF	TGTGCCAGCAGTTATGATAGCGGGAGTGGAAATGAGCAGTTCTTC
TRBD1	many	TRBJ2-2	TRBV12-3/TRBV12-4	CASSSQDRVNTGELFF	TGTGCCAGCAGCTCCCAGGACAGGGTGAACACCGGGGAGCTGTTTTTT
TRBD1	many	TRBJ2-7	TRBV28	CATEGQGEYEQYF	TGTGCCACCGAGGGACAGGGGGAATACGAGCAGTACTTC
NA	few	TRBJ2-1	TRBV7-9	CASSGEGVFYNEQFF	TGTGCCAGCAGCGGCGAGGGGGTTTTCTACAATGAGCAGTTCTTC
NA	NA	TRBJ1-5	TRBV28	CASSFLRGPQHF	TGTGCCAGCAGTTTCTTAAGGGGGCCCCAGCATTTT
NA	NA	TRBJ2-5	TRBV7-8	CASSPVVTIQETQYF	TGTGCCAGCAGCCCCGTTGTTACTATACAAGAGACCCAGTACTTC
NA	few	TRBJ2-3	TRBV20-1	CSAPTRSTDTQYF	TGCAGTGCCCCTACACGGTCCACAGATACGCAGTATTTT
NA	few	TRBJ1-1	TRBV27	CASGQPGVTEAFF	TGTGCCAGCGGCCAGCCCGGGGTCACTGAAGCTTTCTTT
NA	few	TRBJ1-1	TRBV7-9	CASSFVGGETEAFF	TGTGCCAGCAGCTTTGTGGGGGGGGAGACTGAAGCTTTCTTT
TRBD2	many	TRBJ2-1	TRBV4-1	CASSQERGGGPWNEQFF	TGCGCCAGCAGCCAAGAACGGGGCGGGGGGCCTTGGAATGAGCAGTTCTTC
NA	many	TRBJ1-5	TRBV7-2	CASSLDRTQPQHF	TGTGCCAGCAGCTTAGACAGGACTCAGCCCCAGCATTTT
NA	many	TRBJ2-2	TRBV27	CASSFYSGELFF	TGTGCCAGCAGTTTCTATTCCGGGGAGCTGTTTTTT
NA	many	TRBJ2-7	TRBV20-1	CSARGQAGEQYF	TGCAGTGCTAGGGGCCAGGCTGGCGAGCAGTACTTC
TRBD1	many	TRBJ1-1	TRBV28	CASSSGQGSLSAEAFF	TGTGCCAGCAGTTCGGGACAGGGGTCCCTTTCCGCTGAAGCTTTCTTT
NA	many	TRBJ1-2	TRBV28	CASRAGDQGYTF	TGTGCCAGCAGGGCAGGGGATCAAGGCTACACCTTC
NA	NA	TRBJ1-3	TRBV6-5	CASSSGRTTGNTIYF	TGTGCCAGCAGTTCCGGACGGACCACTGGAAACACCATATATTTT
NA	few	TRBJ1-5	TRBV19	CASSIQGTNSNQPQHF	TGTGCCAGTAGTATTCAGGGAACTAATAGCAATCAGCCCCAGCATTTT
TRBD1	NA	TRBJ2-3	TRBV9	CASSVAGDRGTDTQYF	TGTGCCAGCAGCGTAGCGGGGGACAGGGGCACAGATACGCAGTATTTT
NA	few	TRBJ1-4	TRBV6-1	CASSKTTLAHEKLFF	TGTGCCAGCAGTAAGACCACGTTAGCCCATGAAAAACTGTTTTTT
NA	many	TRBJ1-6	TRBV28	CASSPGTTNSPLHF	TGTGCCAGCAGTCCCGGAACCACAAATTCACCCCTCCACTTT
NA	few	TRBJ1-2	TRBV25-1	CASSELRHGYTF	TGTGCCAGCAGTGAATTGAGGCATGGCTACACCTTC
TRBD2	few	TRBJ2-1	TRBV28	CASSPGTSGRNGQFF	TGTGCCAGCAGCCCAGGGACTAGCGGGAGGAATGGGCAGTTCTTC
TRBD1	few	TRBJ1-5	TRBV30	CAWDRDSLGNQPQHF	TGTGCCTGGGACAGGGACTCCTTGGGCAATCAGCCCCAGCATTTT
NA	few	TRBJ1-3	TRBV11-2	CASSHSAGTAGNTIYF	TGTGCCAGCAGCCACTCCGCGGGGACGGCTGGAAACACCATATATTTT
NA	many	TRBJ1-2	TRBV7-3	CASSSHKPGQSFGYTF	TGTGCCAGCAGCTCCCATAAACCTGGACAGAGCTTCGGCTACACCTTC
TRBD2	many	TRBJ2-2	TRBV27	CASSYPGTSGTGELFF	TGTGCCAGCAGTTACCCCGGGACTAGCGGTACCGGGGAGCTGTTTTTT
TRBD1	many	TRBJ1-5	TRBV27	CASASHGQGSNQPQHF	TGTGCCAGCGCCTCCCACGGACAGGGTAGCAATCAGCCCCAGCATTTT
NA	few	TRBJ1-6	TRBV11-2	CASSLEQPYSPLHF	TGTGCCAGCAGCTTGGAACAGCCGTATTCACCCCTCCACTTT
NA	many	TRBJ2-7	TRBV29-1	CSVEAAGLYEQYF	TGCAGCGTTGAGGCGGCGGGGCTCTACGAGCAGTACTTC
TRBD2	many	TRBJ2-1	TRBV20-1	CSAPSSGRGTNEQFF	TGCAGTGCTCCTAGTAGCGGGAGAGGGACGAATGAGCAGTTCTTC
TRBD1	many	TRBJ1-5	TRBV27	CASSLGSRNRDRGKGGSNQPQHF	TGTGCCAGCAGTTTAGGCAGCAGAAACCGGGACAGGGGTAAAGGTGGGAGCAATCAGCCCCAGCATTTT
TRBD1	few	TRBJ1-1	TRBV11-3	CASSPGTGQNTEAFF	TGTGCCAGCAGCCCTGGGACAGGACAGAACACTGAAGCTTTCTTT
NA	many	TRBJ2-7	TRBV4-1	CASSQDSPGSEQYF	TGCGCCAGCAGCCAAGATAGCCCCGGGTCCGAGCAGTACTTC
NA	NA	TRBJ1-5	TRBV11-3	CASTSQGEGSDNQPQHF	TGTGCCAGCACCTCACAGGGAGAGGGGTCAGACAATCAGCCCCAGCATTTT
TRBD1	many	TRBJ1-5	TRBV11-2	CASSLAPPTGGTQPQHF	TGTGCCAGCAGCTTAGCCCCTCCTACAGGGGGCACTCAGCCCCAGCATTTT
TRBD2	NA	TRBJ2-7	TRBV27	CASSAQAGTSGINEQYF	TGTGCCAGCAGTGCTCAGGCAGGGACTAGCGGGATCAACGAGCAGTACTTC
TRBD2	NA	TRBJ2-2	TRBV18	CASSPPWGGRPANTGELFF	TGTGCCAGCTCACCACCGTGGGGCGGGAGGCCCGCGAACACCGGGGAGCTGTTTTTT
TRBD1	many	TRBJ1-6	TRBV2	CASNLLHGQGGISPLHF	TGTGCCAGCAATTTACTCCATGGACAGGGGGGGATTTCACCCCTCCACTTT
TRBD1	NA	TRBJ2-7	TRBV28	CAVSRGSPYEQYF	TGTGCCGTTAGCAGGGGGAGCCCCTACGAGCAGTACTTC
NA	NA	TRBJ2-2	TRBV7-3	CASSSTRESANTGELFF	TGTGCCAGCAGTTCAACCAGGGAAAGCGCGAACACCGGGGAGCTGTTTTTT
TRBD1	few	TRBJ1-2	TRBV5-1	CASSLRDSYGYTF	TGCGCCAGCAGCCTCCGGGACAGCTATGGCTACACCTTC
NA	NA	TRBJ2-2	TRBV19	CASSIRGPGELFF	TGTGCCAGTAGTATACGGGGCCCCGGGGAGCTGTTTTTT
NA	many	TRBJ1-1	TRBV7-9	CASSLEQDMNTEAFF	TGTGCCAGCAGCTTAGAACAGGATATGAACACTGAAGCTTTCTTT
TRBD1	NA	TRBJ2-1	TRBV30	CAWSPTGTGSYNEQFF	TGTGCCTGGAGTCCCACCGGGACAGGGTCCTACAATGAGCAGTTCTTC
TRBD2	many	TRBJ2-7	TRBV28	CASSRRTSVPYEQYF	TGTGCCAGCAGCCGTCGGACTAGCGTGCCCTACGAGCAGTACTTC
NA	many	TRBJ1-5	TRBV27	CASSLKEGPSQPQHF	TGTGCCAGCAGTTTAAAGGAGGGGCCTAGCCAGCCCCAGCATTTT
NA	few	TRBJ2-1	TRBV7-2	CASSQRSLSYNEQFF	TGTGCCAGCAGCCAGCGGAGCCTCTCCTACAATGAGCAGTTCTTC
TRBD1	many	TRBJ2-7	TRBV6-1	CASSSDRDGTYEQYF	TGTGCCAGCAGCTCGGACAGGGACGGGACCTACGAGCAGTACTTC
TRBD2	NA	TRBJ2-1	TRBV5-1	CASSLELAGGDEQFF	TGCGCCAGCAGCTTGGAGCTAGCGGGAGGCGATGAGCAGTTCTTC